Following are 4 T cell receptor beta chains from one sample sequenced in a study of OX40 agonist ivuxolimab in advanced cancers. Sequencing was performed with immunoSEQ multiplex PCR; in TCRdb, only in-frame clones are kept and a portion is missing. The sample lists tens of thousands of clones, roughly 90% occurring once. The sample was CD4+ or CD8+ T cells sorted from blood, taken in a trial of the OX40 agonist ivuxolimab. The receptors come from an adult with an advanced solid tumor such as melanoma, head and neck, liver or kidney cancer.

V usage is TRBV19 and J usage is TRBJ2-4, with 14 bases identical to TRBD2. The CDR3 runs to 19 residues. Germline trimming cut 5 bases from V and 3 bases from J; bases unmatched to any gene: 12. CDR1 is LNHDA, CDR2 SQIVND, per germline (reference sequence). The CDR3 is CASSSGLAGVRLGKNIQYF. CDR3 in DNA: TGTGCCAGTAGTTCGGGACTAGCGGGAGTCAGACTTGGCAAAAACATTCAGTACTTC. Based on the CDR3 plus reference TRBV19 and TRBJ2-4, the full variable domain is DGGITQSPKYLFRKEGQNVTLSCEQNLNHDAMYWYRQDPGQGLRLIYYSQIVNDFQKGDIAEGYSVSREKKESFPLTVTSAQKNPTAFYLCASSSGLAGVRLGKNIQYFGAGTRLSVL.

The chain joins TRBV5-1 to TRBJ2-5; D assignment may be TRBD1 or TRBD2 (5 bases each). The CDR3 has 13 residues. V was trimmed by 8 bases and J by 4 bases, leaving 15 bases between them. Looked up from germline, CDR1 is SGHRS and CDR2 is YFSETQ. DNA of the CDR3: TGCGCCAGTCGCCTCGGGGCTCGAGAGACCCAGTACTTC. It specifies CASRLGARETQYF.

The chain joins TRBV6-5 to TRBJ2-1; TRBD2 matches 7 bases. This CDR3 spans 14 amino acids. V dropped 4 bases and J dropped 8; count of bases not matched to a gene: 8. Germline-derived CDR1 and CDR2 are MNHEY and SVGAGI. The CDR3 sequence: CASSWGLRIDEQFF. The CDR3 region has the DNA TGTGCCAGCAGTTGGGGACTAAGGATTGATGAGCAGTTCTTC.

The V call is TRBV7-9, the J call TRBJ2-1, with a weak D call TRBD2 (5 bases). The CDR3 is 17 residues long. The V and J ends lost 5 bases and 0 bases respectively, with 17 bases between them. CDR1 SEHNR and CDR2 FQNEAQ come from the germline V gene (reference sequence). The CDR3 reads CASSGIGLPSSYNEQFF. The CDR3 coding sequence is TGTGCCAGCAGCGGCATCGGACTCCCGAGCTCCTACAATGAGCAGTTCTTC.